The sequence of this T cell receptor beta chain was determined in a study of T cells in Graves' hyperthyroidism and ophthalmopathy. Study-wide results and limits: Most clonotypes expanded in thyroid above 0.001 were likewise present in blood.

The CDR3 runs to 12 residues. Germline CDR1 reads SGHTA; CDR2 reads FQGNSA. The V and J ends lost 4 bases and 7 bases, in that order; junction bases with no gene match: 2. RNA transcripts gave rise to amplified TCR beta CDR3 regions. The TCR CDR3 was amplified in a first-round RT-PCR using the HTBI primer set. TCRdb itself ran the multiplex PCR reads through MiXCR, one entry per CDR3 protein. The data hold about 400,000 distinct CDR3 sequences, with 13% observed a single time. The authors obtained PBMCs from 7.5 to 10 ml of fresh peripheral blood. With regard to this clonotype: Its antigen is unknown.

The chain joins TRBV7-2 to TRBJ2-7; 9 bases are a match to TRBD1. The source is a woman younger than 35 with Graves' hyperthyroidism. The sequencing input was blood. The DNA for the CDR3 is TGTGCCAGCAGCTCGGGGACAGGGGAGCAGTACTTC. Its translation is CASSSGTGEQYF.